The rows below give T cell receptor beta chains drawn from one sample of a study of long-term antiretroviral therapy in people with HIV. Assay used: immunoSEQ multiplex PCR; TCRdb lists only in-frame clones, some missing. This sample carries under 30,000 clones, approximately 94% of them seen once, and the ten largest clones take about 2.5%. The material sequenced was unsorted PBMCs, taken around 7.4 years after starting antiretroviral therapy. These receptors were collected from a middle-aged man with HIV. CDR3s include the opening cysteine and the closing phenylalanine or tryptophan. A D gene is named only where the DNA matches it firmly. The size of a clone is reported for some rows only, either as once, few or many, or as a class for expanded clones.

V	D	size	J	DNA	CDR3
TRBV5-1	-	few	TRBJ2-6	TGCGCCAGCACCCTATCCACTGGGGCCAACGTCCTGACTTTC	CASTLSTGANVLTF
TRBV2	-	-	TRBJ1-2	TGTGCCAGCAGGGACGTCCTTTATGGCTACACCTTC	CASRDVLYGYTF
TRBV5-1	-	-	TRBJ1-2	TGCGCCAGCAGCTTGGATGCGGGGGCCACCTATGGCTACACCTTC	CASSLDAGATYGYTF
TRBV18	-	-	TRBJ1-1	TGTGCCAGCTCACCAGGCGCATCGAACACTGAAGCTTTCTTT	CASSPGASNTEAFF
TRBV5-1	-	-	TRBJ1-1	TGCGCCAGCAAGGGGGGGCCAATGAACACTGAAGCTTTCTTT	CASKGGPMNTEAFF
TRBV4-3	TRBD1	-	TRBJ1-4	TGCGCCAGCAGCCAAGCAGGCAGGGGGCGTGAAAAACTGTTTTTT	CASSQAGRGREKLFF
TRBV9	-	-	TRBJ2-1	TGTGCCAGCAGCGCCCAGGGGAATTCATACAATGAGCAGTTCTTC	CASSAQGNSYNEQFF
TRBV6-5	-	-	TRBJ1-6	TGTGCCAGCAGTTACCTCGGGACGGAGAATTCACCCCTCCACTTT	CASSYLGTENSPLHF
TRBV29-1	-	-	TRBJ2-3	TGCAGCGTTGGTCCCGGGGATACGCAGTATTTT	CSVGPGDTQYF
TRBV29-1	-	-	TRBJ1-2	TGCAGCGTTGAACTGGAGTATACCTATGGCTACACCTTC	CSVELEYTYGYTF
TRBV5-6	TRBD1	once	TRBJ2-3	TGTGCCAGCAGCTTGGTAAGGGACAGGGAGTATTTT	CASSLVRDREYF
TRBV27	-	-	TRBJ2-7	TGTGCCAGCAGTTTATCCGCACTGAGGGAGCAGTACTTC	CASSLSALREQYF
TRBV11-2	-	-	TRBJ2-2	TGTGCCAGCAGCTTAGCGGAAACAGGGCCATACACCGGGGAGCTGTTTTTT	CASSLAETGPYTGELFF
TRBV4-3	-	-	TRBJ2-7	TGCGCCAGCAGCCAAGATCGACCTTACGAGCAGTACTTC	CASSQDRPYEQYF
TRBV6-6	-	-	TRBJ1-4	TGTGCCAGCAGTTACTCCAGTCTAGCAACTAATGAAAAACTGTTTTTT	CASSYSSLATNEKLFF
TRBV4-1	TRBD2	medium-sized	TRBJ2-1	TGCGCCAGCAGCCAAAGGGAGGGCGGCTACAATGAGCAGTTCTTC	CASSQREGGYNEQFF
TRBV27	-	-	TRBJ2-7	TGTGCCAGCAGTTTGTTACCCGGACAGGGAGGGGTCGAGCAGTACTTC	CASSLLPGQGGVEQYF
TRBV7-6	-	-	TRBJ2-7	TGTGCCAGCAGCTCAGGGGGGGCCGCGGTATACGAGCAGTACTTC	CASSSGGAAVYEQYF
TRBV6-6	TRBD1	-	TRBJ2-2	TGTGCCAGCAGTTACGAGACAGGGGCCACCGGGGAGCTGTTTTTT	CASSYETGATGELFF
TRBV28	-	-	TRBJ1-2	TGTGCCAGCAGTCCCCGATATACTAACTATGGCTACACCTTC	CASSPRYTNYGYTF